This TCR beta chain appears in the sequencing data of a study of cytomegalovirus exposure and HLA in healthy donors. Amplification used 60 Vbeta primers and 13 Jbeta primers. Profiling relied on immunoSEQ multiplex PCR, and the TCRdb table lists in-frame clones only, not all of them. The table lists 95,000 to 100,000 clones, about 80% of them singletons. The germline V gene has CDR1 MDHEN and CDR2 SYDVKM. V lost 4 bases to trimming and J lost 6 bases, with 7 bases between them. The CDR3 totals 12 residues. The chain combines TRBV28 with TRBJ1-5; possible D gene TRBD1, 5 bases. Sequencing used PBMCs. The source of this sequence is a man aged 55 to 69 in good health and CMV-seropositive. This CDR3 is CASSSRVQPQHF. The CDR3 DNA reads TGTGCCAGCAGTTCCAGGGTTCAGCCCCAGCATTTT. The full variable domain, its missing parts supplied by reference TRBV28 and TRBJ1-5, is DVKVTQSSRYLVKRTGEKVFLECVQDMDHENMFWYRQDPGLGLRLIYFSYDVKMKEKGDIPEGYSVSREKKERFSLILESASTNQTSMYLCASSSRVQPQHFGDGTRLSIL.